The 9 T cell receptor beta chains below were found in one sample sequenced in a study of early T cells in non-severe SARS-CoV-2 infection. TCRdb analysed the 5' RACE reads with MiXCR anew, one entry per CDR3 protein. The profile shows approximately 66,000 distinct CDR3 sequences, around 13% of them singletons. The specimen sequenced was whole blood. The receptors stem from an adult who was a healthcare worker with PCR-confirmed SARS-CoV-2 infection or an uninfected control (not recorded which).

The DNA for the CDR3 is TGTGCCAGCAATTCACAGGGGGCGATCACAGATACGCAGTATTTT. Encoded protein: CASNSQGAITDTQYF. The chain links TRBV6-6 to TRBJ2-3; TRBD1 matches 9 bases. The CDR3 extends over 15 amino acids. The J segment lost 2 bases and the V segment lost 7 bases, leaving 7 bases of the junction unmatched. Germline V gives CDR1 MNHNY, CDR2 SVGAGI (reference sequence).

This clonotype was seen many times. The chain recombines TRBV3-1 with TRBJ1-2; D is perhaps TRBD1 (6 bases). The CDR3 covers 15 residues. V gave up 0 bases and J gave up 8 bases, with 16 bases separating them. The V gene's germline CDR1 is LGHDT and CDR2 YNNKEL (reference sequence). DNA of the CDR3: TGTGCCAGCAGCCAAGATTGGGACATCAGCGGAGGCTACACCTTC. This gives the protein CASSQDWDISGGYTF.

This clonotype was found many times. The chain couples TRBV29-1 to TRBJ1-1, with 9 bases fitting TRBD1. V was clipped by 8 bases and J by 12 bases; unmatched bases: 13. Germline V gene lookup returns CDR1 SQVTM and CDR2 ANQGSEA. The CDR3 is made up of 12 amino acids. The CDR3 DNA follows: TGCAGCCTAAGCACAGGGGGCGGAACAACTTTCTTT. Translating gives CSLSTGGGTTFF. Full variable domain (missing parts from reference TRBV29-1 and TRBJ1-1): SAVISQKPSRDICQRGTSLTIQCQVDSQVTMMFWYRQQPGQSLTLIATANQGSEATYESGFVIDKFPISRPNLTFSTLTVSNMSPEDSSIYLCSLSTGGGTTFFGQGTRLTVV.

The chain is built from TRBV12-3 or TRBV12-4 and TRBJ2-3; 8 nucleotides agree with TRBD2. With V trimmed by 6 bases and J by 4 bases, 9 bases remained unmatched. The CDR3 contains 15 residues. The CDR3 spells CASRLSGGSADTQYF. The CDR3 nucleotides are TGTGCCAGCAGACTCTCGGGGGGGAGCGCAGATACGCAGTATTTT.

This clonotype was seen a few times. The chain's CDR3 is CSVVRTQTGYEQYF. The DNA for the CDR3 is TGCAGCGTTGTGAGAACACAGACGGGATACGAGCAGTACTTC. The V and J genes are TRBV29-1 and TRBJ2-7; TRBD2 might be the D (5 bases). Between the trimmed V and J ends, which lost 4 bases and 4 bases, there was a span of 17 bases. Per germline, CDR1 SQVTM and CDR2 ANQGSEA. The CDR3 runs 14 residues.

This clonotype has just one count. A much larger clonotype is one base distant, so this may be a read error. The CDR3 here is CASSPRISDTQNF. The CDR3 coding sequence is TGTGCCAGCAGCCCGAGAATTAGCGATACGCAGAATTTT. The V gene is TRBV7-2, the J gene TRBJ2-3; D is possibly TRBD2 (5 bases). The germline CDR1 and CDR2 sequences are SGHTA and FQGNSA. This CDR3 contains 13 residues.

This clonotype has only a few counts. This chain uses TRBV7-2 with TRBJ2-7; D not resolved. In germline, CDR1 is SGHTA, CDR2 FQGNSA. The V and J ends lost 4 bases and 2 bases respectively, with 12 bases between them. The length of the CDR3 is 14 residues. CDR3 protein: CASSSSTFTYEQYF. The CDR3 bases are TGTGCCAGCAGCTCCTCCACATTCACCTACGAGCAGTACTTC.

This clonotype was detected only a few times. V usage is TRBV12-3 or TRBV12-4 and J usage is TRBJ2-3, with 7 bases aligning to TRBD2. The CDR3 length is 15 residues. V was pared by 6 bases and J by 2 bases, with 8 bases of the junction left unmatched. CDR3 DNA: TGTGCCAGCAGGGGACTACCCAGGGCCACAGATACGCAGTATTTT. Translating it yields CASRGLPRATDTQYF.

This clonotype was picked up a small number of times. The J gene is TRBJ2-3, the V gene TRBV10-2; TRBD1 or TRBD2 may be the D gene (5 bases each). Germline-derived CDR1 and CDR2 are WSHSY and SAAADI. The CDR3 spans 12 residues. Trimming removed 3 bases at V and 10 bases at J, with 11 bases between. The CDR3 protein is CASSDGDAAQYF. The CDR3 region has the DNA TGCGCCAGCAGTGATGGGGACGCTGCGCAGTATTTT.